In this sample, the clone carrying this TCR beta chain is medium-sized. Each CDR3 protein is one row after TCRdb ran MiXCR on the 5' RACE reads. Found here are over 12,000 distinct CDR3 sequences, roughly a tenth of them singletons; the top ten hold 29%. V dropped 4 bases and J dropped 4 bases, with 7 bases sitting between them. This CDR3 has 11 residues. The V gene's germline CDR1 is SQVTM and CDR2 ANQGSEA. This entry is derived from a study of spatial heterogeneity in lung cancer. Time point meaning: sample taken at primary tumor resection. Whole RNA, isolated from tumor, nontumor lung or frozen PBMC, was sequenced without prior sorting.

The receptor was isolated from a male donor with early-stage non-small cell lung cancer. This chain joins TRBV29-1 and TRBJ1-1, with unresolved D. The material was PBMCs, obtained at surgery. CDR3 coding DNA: TGCAGCGTTGTCGGCCTCACTGAAGCTTTCTTT. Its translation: CSVVGLTEAFF.